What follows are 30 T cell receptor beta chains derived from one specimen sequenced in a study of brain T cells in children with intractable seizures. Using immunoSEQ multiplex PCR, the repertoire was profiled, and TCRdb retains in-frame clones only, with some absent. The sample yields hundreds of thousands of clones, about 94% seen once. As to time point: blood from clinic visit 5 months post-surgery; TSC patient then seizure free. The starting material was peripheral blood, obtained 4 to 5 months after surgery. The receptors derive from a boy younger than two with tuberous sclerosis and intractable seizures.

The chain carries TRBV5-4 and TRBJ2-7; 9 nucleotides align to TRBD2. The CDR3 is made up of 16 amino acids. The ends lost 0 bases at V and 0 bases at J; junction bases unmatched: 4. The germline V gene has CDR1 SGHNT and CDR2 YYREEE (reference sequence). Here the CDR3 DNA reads TGTGCCAGCAGCTTGGATAGCGGGAGAAACTCCTACGAGCAGTACTTC. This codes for CASSLDSGRNSYEQYF.

As DNA, the CDR3 is TGTGCCAGCAGCCCTTCCGCAGATACGCAGTATTTT. It codes for CASSPSADTQYF. The chain uses TRBV11-2 and TRBJ2-3; D gene ambiguous. The ends were cut back, 5 bases at V and 4 bases at J, with 7 bases in the middle. Looked up from germline, CDR1 is SGHAT and CDR2 is FQNNGV. This CDR3 region has 12 residues.

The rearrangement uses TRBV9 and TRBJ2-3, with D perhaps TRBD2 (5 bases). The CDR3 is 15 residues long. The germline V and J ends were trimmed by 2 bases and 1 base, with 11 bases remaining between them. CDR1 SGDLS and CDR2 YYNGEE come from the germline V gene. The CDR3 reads CASSVGVRGTDTQYF. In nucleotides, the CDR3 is TGTGCCAGCAGCGTCGGTGTGCGGGGCACAGATACGCAGTATTTT.

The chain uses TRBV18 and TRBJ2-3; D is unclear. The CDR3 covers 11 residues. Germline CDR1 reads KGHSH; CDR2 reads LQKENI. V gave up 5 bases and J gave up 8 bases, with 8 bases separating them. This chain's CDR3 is CASSGEGTQYF. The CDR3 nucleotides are TGTGCCAGCTCAGGGGAAGGTACGCAGTATTTT.

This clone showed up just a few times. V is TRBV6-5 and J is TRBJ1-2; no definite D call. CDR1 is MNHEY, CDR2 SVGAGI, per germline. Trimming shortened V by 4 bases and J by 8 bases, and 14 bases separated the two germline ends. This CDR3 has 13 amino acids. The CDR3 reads CASSSPSKYGYTF. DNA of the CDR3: TGTGCCAGCAGTTCCCCTTCCAAGTACGGCTACACCTTC.

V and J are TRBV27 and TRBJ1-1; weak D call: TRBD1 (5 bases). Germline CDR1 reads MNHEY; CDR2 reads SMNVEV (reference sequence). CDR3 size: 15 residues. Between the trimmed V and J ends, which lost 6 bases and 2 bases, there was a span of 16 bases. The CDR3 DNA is TGTGCCAGCAGCCTCTCCTCCGGGGCAAACACTGAAGCTTTCTTT. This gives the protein CASSLSSGANTEAFF.

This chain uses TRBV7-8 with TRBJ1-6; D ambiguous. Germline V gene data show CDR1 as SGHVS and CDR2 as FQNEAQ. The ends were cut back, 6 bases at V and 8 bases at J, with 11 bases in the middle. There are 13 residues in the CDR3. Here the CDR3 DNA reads TGTGCCAGCAGTCAAATTCCCTATTCACCCCTCCACTTT. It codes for CASSQIPYSPLHF.

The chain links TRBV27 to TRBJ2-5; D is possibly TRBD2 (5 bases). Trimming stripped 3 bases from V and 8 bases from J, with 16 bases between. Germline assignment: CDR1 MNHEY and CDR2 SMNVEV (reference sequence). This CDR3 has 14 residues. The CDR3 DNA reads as TGTGCCAGCAGTTTGGGAGACGGACGGGATACCCAGTACTTC. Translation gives CASSLGDGRDTQYF.

Here the CDR3 reads CASSTGGRGYNEQFF. The CDR3 bases are TGTGCCAGTAGTACGGGCGGGAGAGGTTACAATGAGCAGTTCTTC. V usage is TRBV19 and J usage is TRBJ2-1, with 7 positions matching TRBD2. The CDR3 totals 15 residues. V lost 4 bases to trimming and J lost 4 bases; unmatched junction nucleotides: 7. Germline CDR1 LNHDA, CDR2 SQIVND (reference sequence).

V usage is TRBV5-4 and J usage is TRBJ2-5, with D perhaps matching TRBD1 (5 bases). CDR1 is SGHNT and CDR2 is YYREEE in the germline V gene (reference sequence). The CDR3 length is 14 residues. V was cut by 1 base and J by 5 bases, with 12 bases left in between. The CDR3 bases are TGTGCCAGCAGCTTGTTAGGGGTCCGGGAGACCCAGTACTTC. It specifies CASSLLGVRETQYF.

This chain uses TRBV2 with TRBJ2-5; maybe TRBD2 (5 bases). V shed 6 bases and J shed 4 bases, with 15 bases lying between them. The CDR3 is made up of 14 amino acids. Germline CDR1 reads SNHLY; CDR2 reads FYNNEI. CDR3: CASRGKRSTETQYF. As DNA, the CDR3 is TGTGCCAGCAGGGGTAAGCGGAGTACAGAGACCCAGTACTTC.

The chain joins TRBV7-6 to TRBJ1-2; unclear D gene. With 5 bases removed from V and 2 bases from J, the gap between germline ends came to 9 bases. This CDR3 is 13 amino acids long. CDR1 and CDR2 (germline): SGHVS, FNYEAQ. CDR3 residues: CASSPTPNYGYTF. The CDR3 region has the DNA TGTGCCAGCAGCCCTACACCGAACTATGGCTACACCTTC.

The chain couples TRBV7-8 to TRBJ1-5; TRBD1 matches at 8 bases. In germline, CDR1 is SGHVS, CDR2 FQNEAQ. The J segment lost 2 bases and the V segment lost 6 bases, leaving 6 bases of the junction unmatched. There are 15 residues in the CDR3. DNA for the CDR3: TGTGCCAGCAGTCCCCCGGACAGGGGCAATCAGCCCCAGCATTTT. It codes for CASSPPDRGNQPQHF.

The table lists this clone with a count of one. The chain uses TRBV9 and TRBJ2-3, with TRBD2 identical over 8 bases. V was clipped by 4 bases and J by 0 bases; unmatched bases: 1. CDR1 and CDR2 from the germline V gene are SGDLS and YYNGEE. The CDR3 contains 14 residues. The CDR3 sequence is CASSPSGSTDTQYF. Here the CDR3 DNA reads TGTGCCAGCAGCCCTAGCGGGAGCACAGATACGCAGTATTTT.

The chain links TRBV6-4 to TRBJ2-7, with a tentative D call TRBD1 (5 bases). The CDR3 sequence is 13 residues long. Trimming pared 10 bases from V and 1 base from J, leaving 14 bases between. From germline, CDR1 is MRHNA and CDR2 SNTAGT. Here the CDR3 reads CAIQWGPSYEQYF. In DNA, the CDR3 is TGTGCCATCCAGTGGGGCCCTTCCTACGAGCAGTACTTC.

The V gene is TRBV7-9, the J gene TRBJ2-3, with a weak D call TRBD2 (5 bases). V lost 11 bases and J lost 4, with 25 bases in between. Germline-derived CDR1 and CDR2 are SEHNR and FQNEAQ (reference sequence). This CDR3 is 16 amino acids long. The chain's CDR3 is CACRGLLSNGADTQYF. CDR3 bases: TGTGCCTGCCGGGGTCTGTTGAGTAACGGCGCAGATACGCAGTATTTT.

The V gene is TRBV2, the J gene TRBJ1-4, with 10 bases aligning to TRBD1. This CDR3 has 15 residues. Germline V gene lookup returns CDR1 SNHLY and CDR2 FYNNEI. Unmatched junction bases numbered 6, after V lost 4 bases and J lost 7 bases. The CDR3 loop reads CASSALTGGVEKLFF. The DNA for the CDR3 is TGTGCCAGCAGTGCGTTGACAGGGGGCGTTGAAAAACTGTTTTTT.

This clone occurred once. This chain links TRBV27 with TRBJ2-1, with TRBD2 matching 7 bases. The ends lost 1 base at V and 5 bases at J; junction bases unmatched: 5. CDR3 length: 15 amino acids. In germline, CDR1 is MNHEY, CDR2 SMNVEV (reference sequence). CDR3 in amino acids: CASSLFGRPNNEQFF. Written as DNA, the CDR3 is TGTGCCAGCAGTTTATTCGGGAGGCCAAACAATGAGCAGTTCTTC.

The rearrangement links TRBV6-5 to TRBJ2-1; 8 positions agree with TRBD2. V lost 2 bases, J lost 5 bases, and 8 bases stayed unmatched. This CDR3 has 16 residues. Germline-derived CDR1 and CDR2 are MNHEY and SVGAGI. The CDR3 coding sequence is TGTGCCAGCAGTTACCGGGCCGGGAGGGCCGACAATGAGCAGTTCTTC. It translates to CASSYRAGRADNEQFF.

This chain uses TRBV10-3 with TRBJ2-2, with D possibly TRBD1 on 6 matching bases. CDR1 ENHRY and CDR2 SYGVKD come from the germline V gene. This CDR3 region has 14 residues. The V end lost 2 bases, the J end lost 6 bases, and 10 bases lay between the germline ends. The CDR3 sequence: CAISETGTSGELFF. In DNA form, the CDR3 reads TGTGCCATCAGTGAGACAGGGACCTCCGGGGAGCTGTTTTTT.

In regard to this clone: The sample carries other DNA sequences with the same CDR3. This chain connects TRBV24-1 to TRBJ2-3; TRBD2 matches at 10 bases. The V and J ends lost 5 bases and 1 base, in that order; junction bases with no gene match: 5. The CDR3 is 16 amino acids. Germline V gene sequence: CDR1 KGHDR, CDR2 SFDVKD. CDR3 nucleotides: TGTGCCACCAGTGGGGGCACTAGCGGGGGCACAGATACGCAGTATTTT. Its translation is CATSGGTSGGTDTQYF.

Here the CDR3 reads CASSRHSNQPQHF. The CDR3 DNA follows: TGTGCCAGCAGCAGGCATAGCAATCAGCCCCAGCATTTT. V and J are TRBV2 and TRBJ1-5; no clear D. The V and J ends lost 6 bases and 0 bases respectively, with 6 bases between them. Germline lookup yields CDR1 SNHLY and CDR2 FYNNEI. The length of the CDR3 is 13 residues. Together with reference TRBV2 and TRBJ1-5, the CDR3 gives the full variable domain: EPEVTQTPSHQVTQMGQEVILRCVPISNHLYFYWYRQILGQKVEFLVSFYNNEISEKSEIFDDQFSVERPDGSNFTLKIRSTKLEDSAMYFCASSRHSNQPQHFGDGTRLSIL.

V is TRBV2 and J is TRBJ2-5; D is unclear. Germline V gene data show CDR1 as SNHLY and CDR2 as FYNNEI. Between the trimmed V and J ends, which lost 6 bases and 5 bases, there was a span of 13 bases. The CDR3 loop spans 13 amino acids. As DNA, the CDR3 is TGTGCCAGCAGCCGGGCTCGTCCCGAGACCCAGTACTTC. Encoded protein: CASSRARPETQYF.

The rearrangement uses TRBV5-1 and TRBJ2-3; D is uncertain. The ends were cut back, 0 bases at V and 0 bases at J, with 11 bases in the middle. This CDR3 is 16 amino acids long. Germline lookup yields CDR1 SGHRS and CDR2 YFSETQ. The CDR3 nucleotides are TGCGCCAGCAGCTTGGTCGGCGACTCTAGCACAGATACGCAGTATTTT. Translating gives CASSLVGDSSTDTQYF.

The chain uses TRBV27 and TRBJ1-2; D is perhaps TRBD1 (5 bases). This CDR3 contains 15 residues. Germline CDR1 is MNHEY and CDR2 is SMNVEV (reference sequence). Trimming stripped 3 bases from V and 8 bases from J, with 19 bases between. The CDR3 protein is CASSFFPTAGGGYTF. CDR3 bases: TGTGCCAGCAGTTTTTTCCCGACCGCGGGGGGAGGCTACACCTTC.

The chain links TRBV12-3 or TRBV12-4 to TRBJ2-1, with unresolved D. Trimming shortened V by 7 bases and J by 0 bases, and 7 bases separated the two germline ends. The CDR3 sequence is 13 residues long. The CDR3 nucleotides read TGTGCCAGCAACCCCAGCTCCTACAATGAGCAGTTCTTC. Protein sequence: CASNPSSYNEQFF.

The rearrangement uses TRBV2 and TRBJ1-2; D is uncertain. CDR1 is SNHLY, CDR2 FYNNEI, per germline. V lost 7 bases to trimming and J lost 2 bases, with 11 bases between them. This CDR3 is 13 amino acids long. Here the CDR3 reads CASKVNENYGYTF. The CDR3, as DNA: TGTGCCAGCAAGGTTAATGAAAACTATGGCTACACCTTC.

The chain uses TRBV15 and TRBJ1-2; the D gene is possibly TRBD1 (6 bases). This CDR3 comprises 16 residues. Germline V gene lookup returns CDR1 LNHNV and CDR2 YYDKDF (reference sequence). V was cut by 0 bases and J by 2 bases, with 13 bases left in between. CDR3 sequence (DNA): TGTGCCACCAGCAGAGATCTTAGGGGGGACAACTATGGCTACACCTTC. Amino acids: CATSRDLRGDNYGYTF.

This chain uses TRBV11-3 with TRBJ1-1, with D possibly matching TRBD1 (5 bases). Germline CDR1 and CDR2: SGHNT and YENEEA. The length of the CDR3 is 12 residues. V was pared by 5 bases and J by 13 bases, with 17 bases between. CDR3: CASSPWGGKYFF. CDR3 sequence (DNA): TGTGCCAGCAGCCCCTGGGGGGGTAAATATTTCTTT.

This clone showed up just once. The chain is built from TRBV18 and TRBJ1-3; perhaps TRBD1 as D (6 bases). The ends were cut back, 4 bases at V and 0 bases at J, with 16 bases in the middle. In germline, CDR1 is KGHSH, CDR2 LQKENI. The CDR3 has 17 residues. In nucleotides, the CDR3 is TGTGCCAGCTCACTCCCATACAGGGTCCTCTCTGGAAACACCATATATTTT. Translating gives CASSLPYRVLSGNTIYF.